This is a list of T cell receptor beta chains from one sample in a study of T cell changes during pregnancy in multiple sclerosis. TCRdb's copy holds only in-frame clones and misses some; the assay was immunoSEQ multiplex PCR. The profile shows 70,000 to 90,000 clones, approximately 91% of them singletons. Sequences were derived from PBMCs, sampled in the first trimester of pregnancy. These receptors were collected from a female donor in good health, serving as a control in a pregnancy study. Some clones in this sample may be carry-over from other donors' samples. The CDR3 runs from the conserved cysteine through the conserved F or W. The D gene is left open where the match is weak. Part of the rows lack a size; the others show once, few, many or a class for expanded clones.

d_gene	abundance	v_gene	j_gene	CDR3aa	CDR3nt
TRBD2	.	TRBV5-1	TRBJ2-3	CASTSGGATDTQYF	TGCGCCAGCACTAGCGGGGGAGCCACAGATACGCAGTATTTT
.	.	TRBV2	TRBJ2-1	CASRRDRGANEQFF	TGTGCCAGCAGACGAGATCGGGGTGCCAATGAGCAGTTCTTC
TRBD1	.	TRBV11-2	TRBJ1-2	CATGTGGNYGYTF	TGTGCCACCGGGACAGGGGGAAACTATGGCTACACCTTC
.	.	TRBV19	TRBJ2-7	CASSGGPLTSYEQYF	TGTGCCAGTAGCGGGGGACCCCTGACCTCCTACGAGCAGTACTTC
TRBD1	.	TRBV7-9	TRBJ2-7	CASSPRTGGYEQYF	TGTGCCAGCAGCCCCCGGACAGGGGGCTACGAGCAGTACTTC
TRBD2	.	TRBV4-1	TRBJ2-1	CASSLTGTSGGWNNEQFF	TGCGCCAGCAGCCTGACCGGGACTAGCGGGGGTTGGAACAATGAGCAGTTCTTC
TRBD2	.	TRBV6-5	TRBJ2-1	CASSYSLAGAVNEQFF	TGTGCCAGCAGTTACTCCCTAGCGGGGGCCGTCAATGAGCAGTTCTTC
TRBD1	.	TRBV27	TRBJ2-2	CASSIQGAANTGELFF	TGTGCCAGCAGTATCCAGGGGGCTGCGAACACCGGGGAGCTGTTTTTT
.	once	TRBV2	TRBJ2-5	CASSLRTEETQYF	TGTGCCAGCAGCCTTCGGACAGAAGAGACCCAGTACTTC
.	medium-sized	TRBV6-1	TRBJ1-2	CASGEGTANYGYTF	TGTGCCAGCGGGGAGGGTACGGCTAACTATGGCTACACCTTC
.	.	TRBV27	TRBJ1-2	CASSLSYGYGYTF	TGTGCCAGCAGTTTATCCTACGGCTATGGCTACACCTTC
TRBD2	once	TRBV9	TRBJ2-1	CASSVGASGRSYNEQFF	TGTGCCAGCAGCGTAGGGGCTAGCGGGAGATCCTACAATGAGCAGTTCTTC
.	.	TRBV19	TRBJ1-2	CASSPRDNNYGYTF	TGTGCCAGTAGTCCGAGGGACAACAACTATGGCTACACCTTC
TRBD2	.	TRBV5-6	TRBJ2-7	CASSLGASGSEEQYF	TGTGCCAGCAGCTTGGGGGCTAGCGGGAGCGAAGAGCAGTACTTC
TRBD1	.	TRBV29-1	TRBJ2-3	CSVDTGVLTDTQYF	TGCAGCGTTGATACAGGGGTATTAACAGATACGCAGTATTTT
.	.	TRBV7-9	TRBJ1-3	CASSSTGSSGNTIYF	TGTGCCAGCAGCTCTACAGGTTCCTCTGGAAACACCATATATTTT
.	.	TRBV29-1	TRBJ1-4	CSVLSTNEKLFF	TGCAGCGTTTTATCAACTAATGAAAAACTGTTTTTT
.	.	TRBV5-6	TRBJ1-5	CASSLRGSSNQPQHF	TGTGCCAGCAGCTTGAGGGGGTCTAGCAATCAGCCCCAGCATTTT
TRBD2	.	TRBV27	TRBJ2-5	CASSLYSGRGGETQYF	TGTGCCAGCAGTTTATATAGCGGGAGGGGGGGAGAGACCCAGTACTTC
.	.	TRBV5-1	TRBJ2-1	CASSQSAYNEQFF	TGCGCCAGCAGCCAGTCCGCATACAATGAGCAGTTCTTC
.	.	TRBV4-1	TRBJ2-5	CASPLGGEETQYF	TGCGCCAGCCCCCTTGGAGGGGAGGAGACCCAGTACTTC
TRBD2	.	TRBV6-1	TRBJ2-1	CASSSLAGGPNEQFF	TGTGCCAGCAGTTCCTTAGCGGGAGGTCCCAATGAGCAGTTCTTC
.	.	TRBV7-9	TRBJ1-4	CASSFDSSHNEKLFF	TGTGCCAGCAGCTTTGACAGCTCCCATAATGAAAAACTGTTTTTT
.	few	TRBV11-2	TRBJ1-1	CASSLAVQGTKRTEAFF	TGTGCCAGCAGCTTAGCGGTGCAGGGGACAAAAAGGACTGAAGCTTTCTTT
TRBD2	.	TRBV4-1	TRBJ2-1	CASSQDSGSSYNEQFF	TGCGCCAGCAGCCAAGATAGCGGGAGCTCCTACAATGAGCAGTTCTTC
TRBD1	.	TRBV30	TRBJ2-4	CAWSKRLDRGFAKNIQYF	TGTGCCTGGAGTAAACGCCTTGACAGGGGGTTTGCCAAAAACATTCAGTACTTC
TRBD1	.	TRBV7-7	TRBJ2-1	CASSPGTDTYNEQFF	TGTGCTAGCAGCCCAGGGACAGATACCTACAATGAGCAGTTCTTC
.	.	TRBV28	TRBJ1-2	CASSIMAADGYTF	TGTGCCAGCAGCATTATGGCGGCGGATGGCTACACCTTC
.	.	TRBV30	TRBJ2-7	CASQGSSLGPRSSYEQYF	TGTGCCTCCCAGGGATCCAGCTTGGGCCCGCGAAGCTCCTACGAGCAGTACTTC
TRBD2	.	TRBV5-1	TRBJ2-5	CASSRGTSGLYQETQYF	TGCGCCAGCAGCAGAGGGACTAGCGGACTGTACCAAGAGACCCAGTACTTC
.	.	TRBV19	TRBJ1-2	CASSTLDPGTNYGYTF	TGTGCCAGTAGTACTCTTGATCCCGGGACAAACTATGGCTACACCTTC
.	once	TRBV28	TRBJ2-1	CASSLWQDSYNEQFF	TGTGCCAGCAGTTTATGGCAGGACTCCTACAATGAGCAGTTCTTC
.	.	TRBV7-2	TRBJ1-6	CASRAGGGSYNSPLHF	TGTGCCAGCAGGGCGGGGGGGGGTTCCTATAATTCACCCCTCCACTTT
.	.	TRBV30	TRBJ1-2	CAWGRGDYGYTF	TGTGCCTGGGGACGGGGGGACTATGGCTACACCTTC
.	.	TRBV18	TRBJ2-1	CASSILTGGTYNEQFF	TGTGCCAGCTCCATCCTTACTGGCGGGACTTACAATGAGCAGTTCTTC
.	.	TRBV6-6	TRBJ1-2	CASSYLDRLYGYTF	TGTGCCAGCAGTTACCTTGACAGGCTCTATGGCTACACCTTC
TRBD1	.	TRBV5-1	TRBJ1-1	CASSWGQGTEAFF	TGCGCCAGCAGCTGGGGACAGGGGACTGAAGCTTTCTTT
TRBD1	.	TRBV7-3	TRBJ2-6	CASSLAQGALRANVLTF	TGTGCCAGCAGCTTAGCACAGGGGGCGCTCAGGGCCAACGTCCTGACTTTC
.	.	TRBV5-1	TRBJ2-3	CASSALVSRGDTQYF	TGCGCCAGCAGCGCCTTGGTTTCTCGCGGGGATACGCAGTATTTT
TRBD1	.	TRBV19	TRBJ1-1	CASSIQGTGGTEAFF	TGTGCCAGTAGTATACAAGGGACAGGGGGTACTGAAGCTTTCTTT
.	.	TRBV7-6	TRBJ1-1	CASSSSLNTEAFF	TGTGCCAGCAGCTCTAGTTTGAACACTGAAGCTTTCTTT
TRBD1	.	TRBV2	TRBJ1-1	CASREGQGATEAFF	TGTGCCAGCAGAGAAGGACAGGGGGCAACTGAAGCTTTCTTT
TRBD1	.	TRBV28	TRBJ1-2	CASSSIPGTGGDGYTF	TGTGCCAGCAGTTCGATTCCCGGGACAGGGGGCGATGGCTACACCTTC
.	once	TRBV28	TRBJ2-7	CASSPTIRRQYF	TGTGCCAGCAGCCCAACCATTAGGAGGCAGTACTTC
.	.	TRBV25-1	TRBJ1-1	CASSHRQTNTEAFF	TGTGCCAGCAGTCACCGACAGACGAACACTGAAGCTTTCTTT
.	.	TRBV2	TRBJ2-3	CASSRDTQYF	TGTGCCAGCAGTCGGGATACGCAGTATTTT
.	.	TRBV29-1	TRBJ2-7	CSVEGQGSSYEQYF	TGCAGCGTTGAAGGGCAGGGGAGCTCCTACGAGCAGTACTTC
TRBD1	.	TRBV15	TRBJ1-1	CATSSPGQGNTEAFF	TGTGCCACCAGCAGCCCGGGACAGGGTAACACTGAAGCTTTCTTT
.	.	TRBV11-2	TRBJ2-1	CASSLYVVSEQFF	TGTGCCAGCAGCTTATACGTTGTGAGTGAGCAGTTCTTC
TRBD1	.	TRBV5-4	TRBJ2-1	CASRQGQGNYNEQFF	TGTGCCAGCAGACAAGGACAGGGTAACTACAATGAGCAGTTCTTC
TRBD1	.	TRBV2	TRBJ2-2	CASSPGTGALSGELFF	TGTGCCAGCAGTCCCGGGACAGGGGCCCTTTCGGGGGAGCTGTTTTTT